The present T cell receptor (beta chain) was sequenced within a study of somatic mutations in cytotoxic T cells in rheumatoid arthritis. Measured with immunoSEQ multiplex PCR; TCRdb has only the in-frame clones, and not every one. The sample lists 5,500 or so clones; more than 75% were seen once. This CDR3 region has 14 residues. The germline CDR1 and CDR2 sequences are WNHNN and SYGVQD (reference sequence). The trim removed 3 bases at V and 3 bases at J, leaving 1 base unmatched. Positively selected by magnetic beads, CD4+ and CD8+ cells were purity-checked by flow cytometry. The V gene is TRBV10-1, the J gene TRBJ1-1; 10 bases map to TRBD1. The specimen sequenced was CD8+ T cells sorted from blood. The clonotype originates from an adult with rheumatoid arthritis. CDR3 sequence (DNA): TGCGCCAGCAGTGAAGGGACAGGGGACACTGAAGCTTTCTTT. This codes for CASSEGTGDTEAFF.